Sequencing of this T cell receptor beta chain was carried out in a study of Graves' ophthalmopathy and Graves' hyperthyroidism. V trimming: 6 bases; J trimming: 4 bases; junction bases outside the gene matches: 1. Germline CDR1 reads LGHNT; CDR2 reads FRNRAP. The length of the CDR3 is 14 residues. Amplified material comprised TCR beta CDR3 regions derived from RNA transcripts. First-round RT-PCR with HTBI primers preceded a second-round multiplex PCR. One entry per CDR3 protein, called by TCRdb with MiXCR from the multiplex PCR reads. The repertoire has under 800,000 distinct CDR3 sequences, roughly 20% of them found once; the top ten carry approximately 6.5%.

Sequenced: peripheral blood. The chain is built from TRBV12-5 and TRBJ2-5, with 14 bases aligning to TRBD2. The TCR was taken from a woman younger than 30 with stable Graves' hyperthyroidism. Some clones in this sample may be carry-over from other donors' samples. In nucleotides, the CDR3 is TGTGCTAGTGGGACTAGCGGGGGGGCAGAGACCCAGTACTTC. It is translated as CASGTSGGAETQYF.